This entry features one T cell receptor (beta chain) sequence. These data originate in a study of CD8+ T cells in alopecia areata. The V end was cut by 0 bases, the J end by 5 bases, with 8 bases between. This CDR3 has 14 residues. The germline V gene encodes CDR1 SGHDT and CDR2 YYEEEE. RNA was extracted and reverse transcribed into cDNA as the sequencing template. The repertoire was sequenced with immunoSEQ multiplex PCR; TCRdb's copy has only in-frame clones and lacks some. This sample yields about 190,000 clones, of which roughly 60% are seen a single time; around 0.92% belongs to the top ten. Noted treatment: oral pan-JAK inhibitor, 5-10 mg twice daily.

V and J are TRBV5-6 and TRBJ2-2; the D is unclear. The receptor was derived from a human donor with alopecia areata. The sample in question was CD4+ T cells sorted from blood, obtained at week 24, from a patient treated with tofacitinib. CDR3 DNA sequence: TGTGCCAGCAGCTTGGGGGTCGGAACCGGGGAGCTGTTTTTT. Its translation is CASSLGVGTGELFF.